Following are 25 T cell receptor beta chains from one sample sequenced in a study of shared clonotypes between healthy human individuals. The data were produced by immunoSEQ multiplex PCR, yet TCRdb's version contains in-frame clones alone and is incomplete. This table has about 500,000 clones, about 74% appearing once. Sequenced input: PBMCs. These receptors all stem from a woman between 35 and 50 years old in good health. Some clones in this sample may be carry-over from other donors' samples.

This sequence joins TRBV28 and TRBJ2-1; 8 nucleotides line up with TRBD1. The CDR3 totals 13 residues. Germline CDR1 and CDR2: MDHEN and SYDVKM. For the CDR3, the DNA is TGTGCGGTTGCCGGGACAGGAACAAATGAGCAGTTCTTC. This codes for CAVAGTGTNEQFF.

The V call is TRBV5-4, the J call TRBJ2-7; perhaps TRBD1 as D (6 bases). Trimming pared 2 bases from V and 4 bases from J, leaving 19 bases between. The CDR3 runs 16 residues. Germline loops: CDR1 SGHNT, CDR2 YYREEE (reference sequence). CDR3 coding DNA: TGTGCCAGCAGCTTCTCCGGGATGGGGACAAGGTACGAGCAGTACTTC. Translated, it gives CASSFSGMGTRYEQYF.

The V gene is TRBV5-3, the J gene TRBJ1-5, with unresolved D. TRBV5-3 is an ORF; its function is uncertain. The CDR3 length is 16 residues. Trimming stripped 2 bases from V and 3 bases from J, with 15 bases between. CDR3 in amino acids: CARSFSGVSVNQPQHF. CDR3 nucleotide sequence: TGTGCCAGAAGCTTTTCTGGGGTTTCGGTCAATCAGCCCCAGCATTTT.

The gene calls are TRBV5-1 and TRBJ2-3; 7 bases are a match to TRBD2. The V and J ends lost 4 bases and 0 bases, in that order; junction bases with no gene match: 5. Germline loops: CDR1 SGHRS, CDR2 YFSETQ. This CDR3 is built from 15 residues. The CDR3 protein is CASSALAVSTDTQYF. The CDR3 DNA reads TGCGCCAGCAGCGCCCTAGCGGTGAGCACAGATACGCAGTATTTT.

V usage is TRBV5-1 and J usage is TRBJ2-3; 13 bases fit TRBD2. Germline assignment: CDR1 SGHRS and CDR2 YFSETQ. This CDR3 is 16 amino acids long. The ends lost 0 bases at V and 3 bases at J; junction bases unmatched: 1. The DNA of the CDR3 is TGCGCCAGCAGCTTGGAGGGACTAGCGGGAACAGATACGCAGTATTTT. It is translated as CASSLEGLAGTDTQYF.

The V call is TRBV5-1, the J call TRBJ2-5; D perhaps matches TRBD2 (6 bases). V lost 2 bases to trimming and J lost 5 bases, with 10 bases between them. The CDR3 is 13 amino acids. The V gene's germline CDR1 is SGHRS and CDR2 YFSETQ. The CDR3 is CASSFRLGETQYF. For the CDR3, the DNA is TGCGCCAGCAGCTTCCGACTAGGTGAGACCCAGTACTTC.

Note on this clone: A far larger clone is one base from this, pointing to a likely read error. The CDR3 sequence: CASSRDGAGSYGYTF. The CDR3 bases are TGTGCCAGCAGCCGAGATGGAGCAGGATCCTATGGCTACACCTTC. The chain has TRBV4-2 and TRBJ1-2, with D hard to call. This CDR3 has 15 amino acids. V gave up 4 bases and J gave up 4 bases, with 16 bases separating them. Germline V lookup: CDR1 LGHNA, CDR2 YNFKEQ.

The chain links TRBV18 to TRBJ2-5; TRBD1 matches 8 bases. Trimming at V came to 2 bases and at J to 4 bases, leaving 6 bases not matched to a gene. The CDR3 extends over 15 amino acids. Germline CDR1 is KGHSH and CDR2 is LQKENI. The CDR3 sequence is CASSPNPRGLETQYF. The CDR3 DNA follows: TGTGCCAGCTCACCAAACCCCAGGGGGCTAGAGACCCAGTACTTC.

This clone was found once. This chain uses TRBV6-1 with TRBJ2-7; D is ambiguous. Trimming removed 3 bases from V and 2 bases from J, with 11 bases in between. Germline CDR1 is MNHNS and CDR2 is SASEGT. CDR3 length: 14 residues. The CDR3 coding sequence is TGTGCCAGCAGTGATGTGGCGTCTGCCTACGAGCAGTACTTC. Translating gives CASSDVASAYEQYF.

The rearrangement uses TRBV2 and TRBJ2-7, with TRBD2 as a possible D gene (6 bases). Trimming removed 7 bases at V and 2 bases at J, with 15 bases between. The CDR3 covers 14 residues. Germline CDR1 and CDR2: SNHLY and FYNNEI. CDR3 protein: CASNLGGVTYEQYF. Written as DNA, the CDR3 is TGTGCCAGCAACCTAGGCGGGGTAACCTACGAGCAGTACTTC.

Turning to this clone: This likely traces to a read error, being one base from a far larger clone. The chain is built from TRBV12-2 and TRBJ1-2. TRBV12-2 is a known pseudogene. The CDR3 totals 18 residues. CDR3 region: CVSRLVLESGTANYGYTF. For the CDR3, the DNA is TGTGTAAGTCGCTTAGTGCTGGAAAGCGGGACCGCCAACTATGGCTACACCTTC.

The chain carries TRBV28 and TRBJ1-1, with a possible D match to TRBD1 (6 bases). The V and J ends lost 2 bases and 3 bases respectively, with 7 bases between them. The CDR3 is 13 residues long. Germline loops: CDR1 MDHEN, CDR2 SYDVKM. This CDR3 is CASSLGGDTEAFF. The CDR3 DNA reads TGTGCCAGCAGTTTAGGGGGCGACACTGAAGCTTTCTTT.

The chain couples TRBV7-3 to TRBJ2-1; 8 positions agree with TRBD1. Germline CDR1 and CDR2: SGHTA and FQGTGA. With 4 bases clipped from V and 7 bases from J, the junction kept 3 bases outside the gene matches. CDR3 size: 13 residues. The CDR3 spells CASSSDRGNEQFF. Written as DNA, the CDR3 is TGTGCCAGCAGCTCCGACAGGGGAAATGAGCAGTTCTTC.

This chain uses TRBV19 with TRBJ2-7; 10 bases fit TRBD2. V was clipped by 6 bases and J by 1 base; unmatched bases: 9. Looked up from germline, CDR1 is LNHDA and CDR2 is SQIVND (reference sequence). The CDR3 contains 16 residues. The CDR3 nucleotides read TGTGCCAGTAGGCTAGCGGGAGATTCCCCTTCCTACGAGCAGTACTTC. Protein product: CASRLAGDSPSYEQYF.

Comments on this clone: An end of the junction differs from the germline gene, which may be a read error. This chain connects TRBV5-1 to TRBJ2-5; a possible D gene is TRBD1 (6 bases). The CDR3 contains 15 residues. CDR1 is SGHRS, CDR2 YFSETQ, per germline. The CDR3 DNA follows: TGCGCCAGCAGCCAAAAAATGACAGGACAAGGGACCCAGTACTTC. Protein product: CASSQKMTGQGTQYF. The whole variable domain, remainder taken from reference TRBV5-1 and TRBJ2-5, is KAGVTQTPRYLIKTRGQQVTLSCSPISGHRSVSWYQQTPGQGLQFLFEYFSETQRNKGNFPGRFSGRQFSNSRSEMNVSTLELGDSALYLCASSQKMTGQGTQYFGPGTRLLVL.

This sequence joins TRBV13 and TRBJ2-3, with D unresolved. Germline V gene lookup returns CDR1 PRHDT and CDR2 FYEKMQ (reference sequence). The CDR3 is 14 amino acids. Trimming took off 2 bases at V and 4 bases at J, with 10 bases between the two ends. The CDR3 sequence: CASSLWAGADTQYF. The CDR3 DNA reads as TGTGCCAGCAGCTTATGGGCAGGTGCAGATACGCAGTATTTT. Together with reference TRBV13 and TRBJ2-3, the CDR3 gives the full variable domain: AAGVIQSPRHLIKEKRETATLKCYPIPRHDTVYWYQQGPGQDPQFLISFYEKMQSDKGSIPDRFSAQQFSDYHSELNMSSLELGDSALYFCASSLWAGADTQYFGPGTRLTVL.

This clone has just one count. The CDR3 is CASSPRQSTYEQYF. The DNA of the CDR3 is TGTGCCAGCAGTCCTCGACAGAGCACCTACGAGCAGTACTTC. This chain uses TRBV28 with TRBJ2-7; possibly TRBD1 for D (5 bases). This CDR3 comprises 14 residues. Deletions cut 5 bases from V and 2 bases from J, with 13 bases between. Germline CDR1 reads MDHEN; CDR2 reads SYDVKM. The variable domain in full, completed from reference TRBV28 and TRBJ2-7, reads DVKVTQSSRYLVKRTGEKVFLECVQDMDHENMFWYRQDPGLGLRLIYFSYDVKMKEKGDIPEGYSVSREKKERFSLILESASTNQTSMYLCASSPRQSTYEQYFGPGTRLTVT.

On this clone itself: This likely reflects a read error, since a far larger clone is one base away. The chain has TRBV7-2 and TRBJ2-7; 7 nucleotides align to TRBD1. The CDR3 extends over 13 amino acids. Germline V lookup: CDR1 SGHTA, CDR2 FQGNSA. The CDR3 loop reads CASRPTGVYERYF. The CDR3 DNA reads as TGTGCCAGCAGGCCTACAGGGGTCTACGAGCGGTACTTC.

The chain recombines TRBV2 with TRBJ2-6; D unresolved. Between the trimmed V and J ends, which lost 1 base and 4 bases, there was a span of 8 bases. The CDR3 spans 15 residues. Germline CDR1 is SNHLY and CDR2 is FYNNEI. For the CDR3, the DNA is TGTGCCAGCAGTGAAGGGCCGCTCGGGGCCAACGTCCTGACTTTC. Translating gives CASSEGPLGANVLTF.

V and J are TRBV7-3 and TRBJ2-1; D uncertain. Germline assignment: CDR1 SGHTA and CDR2 FQGTGA. CDR3 length: 18 residues. The ends were cut back, 1 base at V and 8 bases at J, with 24 bases in the middle. The CDR3 bases are TGTGCCAGCAGCTTAATACCCGGACCCTCGCCGGATCCATATGAGCAGTTCTTC. It yields the protein CASSLIPGPSPDPYEQFF.

As concerns this clone: A much larger clone sits a single nucleotide away, making a read error possible. This sequence joins TRBV10-3 and TRBJ2-7, with D possibly matching TRBD2 (6 bases). The germline V gene encodes CDR1 ENHRY and CDR2 SYGVKD. The CDR3 runs 11 residues. The CDR3 DNA reads as TGTGCCGTCAGTGGGACTTACGAGCAGTACTTC. Translating gives CAVSGTYEQYF.

For this clone: A read error is the likely source, as a far larger clone sits one nucleotide away. CDR3 sequence: CASSYSPSGNSEQYF. Here the CDR3 DNA reads TGTGCCAGCAGTTATTCGCCTAGCGGGAACTCCGAGCAGTACTTC. The V and J genes are TRBV6-5 and TRBJ2-7, with 9 nucleotides matching TRBD2. CDR3 size: 15 residues. Germline CDR1 is MNHEY and CDR2 is SVGAGI. The V and J ends lost 3 bases and 6 bases, in that order; junction bases with no gene match: 9.

For this clone: At one of its ends the junction is not consistent with the germline gene, which may arise from a read error. This chain uses TRBV19 with TRBJ2-1; 7 bases align to TRBD2. The CDR3 runs to 18 residues. CDR1 is LNHDA and CDR2 is SQIVND in the germline V gene (reference sequence). The CDR3 DNA sequence: TGTGCCAGTAGTATGGCCCTAGTGGGAGGGCATAGCGACAATGAGCGGTTCTTC. Protein product: CASSMALVGGHSDNERFF.

The gene calls are TRBV2 and TRBJ1-5; no clear D gene. V gave up 8 bases and J gave up 6 bases, with 14 bases separating them. This CDR3 spans 13 amino acids. From germline, CDR1 is SNHLY and CDR2 FYNNEI. Written as DNA, the CDR3 is TGTGCCAGCGCGGGCCGCGAGAGTCAGCCCCAGCATTTT. Encoded protein: CASAGRESQPQHF.

CDR3 residues: CASRDRAADTEAFF. The DNA for the CDR3 is TGTGCCAGCAGAGACAGGGCCGCCGACACTGAAGCTTTCTTT. The chain recombines TRBV6-5 with TRBJ1-1; 7 bases agree with TRBD1. This CDR3 spans 14 amino acids. Trimming took 6 bases from V and 3 from J; bases not matched to a gene: 7. The germline CDR1 and CDR2 sequences are MNHEY and SVGAGI.